This paragraph reports one T cell receptor beta chain. It lacks a known antigen. No quality values exist for individual bases; no much larger clone is one base distant. These data originate in a study of blood T cells in healthy people across ages (dated by TCRdb to the mid-2010s). Looking at the study overall: Template switching captured roughly one uniquely barcoded TCR beta cDNA molecule per two T cells in model experiments. To avoid experimental bias, donors of different ages were spread randomly across the sequencing lanes. To track age-related changes in TCR beta repertoire diversity, the study relied on deep sequencing normalized with unique cDNA molecular identifiers. The study analyzed two additional independent replicas of 1 million unique cDNA reads from the same blood draw for two donors, one aged 18 to 29 and one aged 80 or older. Four age groups were formed from the donors: young (average roughly 16 years), middle-aged (just under 40), aged (over 55) and long-lived (less than 85). The study at large found these results: Compared with the aged group, more naive CD4+ T cells, fewer expanded clones and increased TCR diversity were shown by the long-lived group, suggesting age selection. Donor CMV infection status was unknown, potentially confounding age-related changes in expanded clonotypes. Observed TCR beta diversity per million T cells fell roughly linearly with age, and a significant reduction was already apparent by age around 40. The percentage of naive T cells measured by flow cytometry correlated strongly with observed TCR beta diversity. Conclusive comparison of naive and antigen-experienced compartments was prevented by the profiling of bulk unsorted PBMCs. Total diversity estimates from one million sequenced T cells were considered lower bounds and underestimates.

To prepare the library, 5' RACE was applied. Sequencing relied on an Illumina HiSeq 2500. A second PCR of about 7 to 12 cycles was run with a J-beta primer mix and a sample-barcoded 5' primer. Each TCR beta cDNA molecule received a unique molecular identifier from a template-switch 5' adaptor carrying 12 random nucleotides. At least 2.5 million CDR3-containing paired-end reads were obtained from each sample. The Mint cDNA synthesis kit, primed by a TRBC-specific oligonucleotide, was used to synthesize first-strand cDNA from all RNA. Following uracil-DNA glycosylase treatment, a first 18-cycle PCR with universal primers M1SS and BC2_uni_R was performed on all cDNA. Per the authors' processing: For normalization, 1 million high-quality reads were randomly selected from each sample, with every read carrying a distinct molecular identifier. Instead of being binned into consensus sequences, reads that shared molecular identifiers were thrown out. MiTCR, run with a Q25 quality threshold and the strictest error-elimination algorithm, handled CDR3 identification, clonotype clustering and error correction. A nonparametric unseen species model with Euler transformation was used to estimate lower-bound total TCR beta diversity. TCRdb's own reprocessing of the public reads used fastp at Q25 and MiXCR and kept productive beta chains. Rows with a matching CDR3 protein are joined into one entry that keeps the most common DNA and genes. The V and J calls here are based on TCRdb, not the publication. A total of approximately 880,000 distinct CDR3 sequences appear in this sample, around 49% of them only once. Clones ranked in the top ten supply about an eighth of the sample.

Trimming takes 6 bases from V and 4 bases from J, and the germline ends sit 9 bases apart. From the cysteine up to the phenylalanine, the CDR3 has a length of 13 residues. Left in the record is the CDR3 DNA by itself, 39 bases read in frame from the first base. Sequences MGHDK (CDR1) and SYGVNS (CDR2) are obtained from the germline V gene. The 39 donors, aged 6 to 90 years, were systemically healthy Caucasian individuals from Russia. Ten milliliters of peripheral blood were drawn from each donor into EDTA-treated Vacutainer tubes. Ficoll-Paque density-gradient centrifugation was used to isolate PBMCs, with at least 6 million obtained per sample. Total RNA was extracted from PBMCs with Trizol reagent, with at least 6 micrograms obtained per sample. For every donor, flow cytometry on a PBMC aliquot measured the percentage of naive CD45RAhigh/CD27high T cells.

Sequenced input: blood. The chain was built from TRBV25-1 and TRBJ1-4; the D gene cannot be resolved reliably. The sequence came from a man in his thirties or forties in good health. The DNA is TGTGCCAGCAGCAGGACGATTAATGAAAAACTGTTTTTT. Its product reads: CASSRTINEKLFF. With the portions outside the CDR3 filled from the reference TRBV25-1 and TRBJ1-4 genes, the complete variable region becomes EADIYQTPRYLVIGTGKKITLECSQTMGHDKMYWYQQDPGMELHLIHYSYGVNSTEKGDLSSESTVSRIRTEHFPLTLESARPSHTSQYLCASSRTINEKLFFGSGTQLSVL.